One sample yielded the 29 T cell receptor beta chains listed below, sequenced in a study of shared clonotypes between healthy human individuals. This table comes from immunoSEQ multiplex PCR, and its TCRdb copy is limited to in-frame clones, with some not included. Of more than 1 million clones detected, about 80% appear once; the ten largest clones hold 0.5% to 0.6%. Specimen: memory CD4+ T cells from PBMCs. Subset denoted: CD45RA-negative fraction. The receptors here all came from a man between 18 and 29 years old in good health. Some clones in this sample may be carry-over from other donors' samples.

This chain uses TRBV4-3 with TRBJ2-1; D is undetermined. There are 16 residues in the CDR3. V was cut by 1 base and J by 5 bases, with 15 bases left in between. In germline, CDR1 is LGHNA, CDR2 YSLEER. Here the CDR3 reads CASSQGLSRGNNEQFF. DNA for the CDR3: TGCGCCAGCAGCCAAGGGTTGTCTCGTGGAAACAATGAGCAGTTCTTC.

The genes are TRBV7-8 and TRBJ2-7, with a possible D match to TRBD2 (5 bases). This CDR3 region has 13 residues. Trimming removed 2 bases from V and 2 bases from J, with 7 bases in between. CDR1 is SGHVS, CDR2 FQNEAQ, per germline. The CDR3 loop is CASSLSGTYEQYF. For the CDR3, the DNA is TGTGCCAGCAGCTTAAGCGGAACCTACGAGCAGTACTTC. Based on the CDR3 plus reference TRBV7-8 and TRBJ2-7, the full variable domain is GAGVSQSPRYKVAKRGQDVALRCDPISGHVSLFWYQQALGQGPEFLTYFQNEAQLDKSGLPSDRFFAERPEGSVSTLKIQRTQQEDSAVYLCASSLSGTYEQYFGPGTRLTVT.

The V gene is TRBV18, the J gene TRBJ2-7, with D unclear. In germline, CDR1 is KGHSH, CDR2 LQKENI. The V gene lost 4 bases and the J gene lost 0 bases, with 10 bases spanning the gap. The CDR3 spans 14 residues. The CDR3 here is CASSQTPGSYEQYF. The CDR3 DNA reads TGTGCCAGCTCACAGACCCCCGGCTCCTACGAGCAGTACTTC.

The chain combines TRBV10-3 with TRBJ1-1; D perhaps matches TRBD1 (6 bases). CDR3 size: 15 residues. Germline V gene lookup returns CDR1 ENHRY and CDR2 SYGVKD. V gave up 6 bases and J gave up 7 bases, with 21 bases separating them. The CDR3 reads CAISTLRDKYGEAFF. The CDR3 DNA reads as TGTGCCATCAGCACCCTCCGGGACAAGTACGGTGAAGCTTTCTTT.

The chain joins TRBV29-1 to TRBJ2-5; D uncertain. CDR1 and CDR2 from the germline V gene are SQVTM and ANQGSEA. This CDR3 contains 12 residues. V gave up 6 bases and J gave up 0 bases, with 8 bases separating them. The CDR3 protein is CSVKTHQETQYF. The CDR3 region has the DNA TGCAGCGTGAAAACGCACCAAGAGACCCAGTACTTC.

This clone was seen only a few times. This sequence joins TRBV7-9 and TRBJ2-1; 9 nucleotides agree with TRBD2. Unmatched junction bases numbered 1, after V lost 0 bases and J lost 4 bases. Germline values: CDR1 SEHNR, CDR2 FQNEAQ (reference sequence). This CDR3 contains 15 residues. The chain's CDR3 is CASSLALAGYNEQFF. The CDR3 coding sequence is TGTGCCAGCAGCTTAGCACTAGCGGGTTACAATGAGCAGTTCTTC.

This clone has just a few counts. This chain links TRBV5-4 with TRBJ1-2; a weak D match, TRBD1 (6 bases). Germline values: CDR1 SGHNT, CDR2 YYREEE (reference sequence). The CDR3 is 14 residues long. V dropped 0 bases and J dropped 6 bases, with 12 bases sitting between them. The CDR3 nucleotides read TGTGCCAGCAGCTTGGATGGGGGCGCAAATGGCTACACCTTC. It encodes CASSLDGGANGYTF.

For the CDR3, the DNA is TGTGCCAGCACCCAGGGGTTCGGCGAGACCCAGTACTTC. Translated: CASTQGFGETQYF. The rearrangement links TRBV5-6 to TRBJ2-5, with D possibly matching TRBD1 (6 bases). Germline V gene data show CDR1 as SGHDT and CDR2 as YYEEEE. Trimming removed 6 bases from V and 5 bases from J, with 14 bases in between. The CDR3 sequence is 13 residues long. Full variable domain (rest looked up from reference TRBV5-6 and TRBJ2-5): DAGVTQSPTHLIKTRGQQVTLRCSPKSGHDTVSWYQQALGQGPQFIFQYYEEEERQRGNFPDRFSGHQFPNYSSELNVNALLLGDSALYLCASTQGFGETQYFGPGTRLLVL.

This clone was seen a single time. The rearrangement uses TRBV7-8 and TRBJ1-5, with 7 positions matching TRBD1. J was trimmed by 0 bases and V by 5 bases; bases with no gene match: 4. Germline V CDR1 and CDR2: SGHVS, FQNEAQ. This CDR3 is built from 15 residues. CDR3 in DNA: TGTGCCAGCAGCCGGGACAGTTATAGCAATCAGCCCCAGCATTTT. Translating gives CASSRDSYSNQPQHF. Using reference TRBV7-8 and TRBJ1-5 for the parts outside the CDR3, the full variable domain is GAGVSQSPRYKVAKRGQDVALRCDPISGHVSLFWYQQALGQGPEFLTYFQNEAQLDKSGLPSDRFFAERPEGSVSTLKIQRTQQEDSAVYLCASSRDSYSNQPQHFGDGTRLSIL.

This chain joins TRBV5-5 and TRBJ1-2; no reliable D call. Germline-derived CDR1 and CDR2 are SGHKS and YYEKEE (reference sequence). Trimming left V 0 bases short and J 0 bases short, with 12 bases between. The CDR3 has 16 amino acids. The CDR3 bases are TGTGCCAGCAGCTTGGCCGGGCAGGAAGCTAACTATGGCTACACCTTC. Its translation is CASSLAGQEANYGYTF.

The chain is built from TRBV5-5 and TRBJ1-1; 7 bases are a match to TRBD1. The ends lost 2 bases at V and 2 bases at J; junction bases unmatched: 6. CDR1 and CDR2 from the germline V gene are SGHKS and YYEKEE (reference sequence). This CDR3 has 15 amino acids. This CDR3 is CASSLVGQINTEAFF. The CDR3, as DNA: TGTGCCAGCAGCTTAGTGGGACAGATTAACACTGAAGCTTTCTTT.

This rearrangement joins TRBV5-1 to TRBJ2-7; 13 nucleotides align to TRBD2. The ends lost 4 bases at V and 6 bases at J; junction bases unmatched: 16. Germline lookup yields CDR1 SGHRS and CDR2 YFSETQ. The length of the CDR3 is 18 residues. This CDR3 reads CASSPAGTSGIVRGEQYF. CDR3 in DNA: TGCGCCAGCAGCCCGGCCGGGACTAGCGGGATAGTTAGGGGCGAGCAGTACTTC. Full variable domain (remainder filled in from reference TRBV5-1 and TRBJ2-7): KAGVTQTPRYLIKTRGQQVTLSCSPISGHRSVSWYQQTPGQGLQFLFEYFSETQRNKGNFPGRFSGRQFSNSRSEMNVSTLELGDSALYLCASSPAGTSGIVRGEQYFGPGTRLTVT.

The rearrangement uses TRBV29-1 and TRBJ2-5; tentatively, D is TRBD1 or TRBD2 (5 bases each). V lost 4 bases and J lost 4, with 16 bases in between. This CDR3 has 14 amino acids. The V gene's germline CDR1 is SQVTM and CDR2 ANQGSEA. CDR3 in amino acids: CSVVGLEGTETQYF. The CDR3 DNA reads TGCAGCGTTGTCGGGCTAGAGGGGACAGAGACCCAGTACTTC.

In the case of this clone: The sample has other DNA sequences that encode this CDR3 too. The chain recombines TRBV7-8 with TRBJ1-3; D unclear. CDR3 length: 13 amino acids. V dropped 4 bases and J dropped 0 bases, with 4 bases sitting between them. Germline assignment: CDR1 SGHVS and CDR2 FQNEAQ. The CDR3 DNA is TGTGCCAGCAGCTCGTACTCTGGAAACACCATATATTTT. It codes for CASSSYSGNTIYF. Using reference TRBV7-8 and TRBJ1-3 for the parts outside the CDR3, the full variable domain is GAGVSQSPRYKVAKRGQDVALRCDPISGHVSLFWYQQALGQGPEFLTYFQNEAQLDKSGLPSDRFFAERPEGSVSTLKIQRTQQEDSAVYLCASSSYSGNTIYFGEGSWLTVV.

The table lists this clone with a count of one. Other nucleotide sequences in the sample specify the same CDR3. CDR3 residues: CASSEGSTLYGYTF. CDR3 nucleotides: TGTGCCAGCAGTGAAGGGTCTACCCTCTATGGCTACACCTTC. The chain combines TRBV6-1 with TRBJ1-2; no firm D call. The CDR3 has 14 amino acids. Germline loops: CDR1 MNHNS, CDR2 SASEGT. Between the trimmed V and J ends, which lost 1 base and 4 bases, there was a span of 10 bases.

V and J are TRBV7-6 and TRBJ2-5; 7 bases match TRBD1. The V and J ends lost 4 bases and 3 bases, in that order; junction bases with no gene match: 8. Per germline, CDR1 SGHVS and CDR2 FNYEAQ. The CDR3 length is 15 residues. The CDR3 DNA sequence: TGTGCCAGCAGCTCCCGACAGGGCAGGGAAGAGACCCAGTACTTC. It is translated as CASSSRQGREETQYF.

This rearrangement joins TRBV7-2 to TRBJ2-5, with D perhaps TRBD1 (6 bases). Germline lookup yields CDR1 SGHTA and CDR2 FQGNSA. The CDR3 contains 18 residues. V gave up 1 base and J gave up 2 bases, with 20 bases separating them. The CDR3 here is CASSLVVRVGTLQETQYF. The DNA of the CDR3 is TGTGCCAGCAGCTTAGTGGTCAGGGTGGGGACACTTCAAGAGACCCAGTACTTC.

The chain couples TRBV7-9 to TRBJ1-4; TRBD1 is a possible D gene (5 bases). The CDR3 is 17 amino acids. V lost 5 bases to trimming and J lost 3 bases, with 19 bases between them. The V gene's germline CDR1 is SEHNR and CDR2 FQNEAQ (reference sequence). CDR3 sequence: CASSQDQGVGANEKLFF. The CDR3 DNA reads TGTGCCAGCAGCCAGGACCAGGGCGTCGGGGCTAATGAAAAACTGTTTTTT.

This clone has a single count. The V call is TRBV5-1, the J call TRBJ2-2, with TRBD2 as a possible D gene (6 bases). V lost 0 bases and J 4 bases, leaving 10 bases between the germline ends. The CDR3 is 15 residues long. Germline V lookup: CDR1 SGHRS, CDR2 YFSETQ. CDR3 region: CASSLGGGPTGELFF. CDR3 sequence (DNA): TGCGCCAGCAGCTTGGGGGGAGGCCCCACCGGGGAGCTGTTTTTT.

The V gene is TRBV28, the J gene TRBJ1-2, with D tentatively TRBD1 (5 bases). This CDR3 region has 14 residues. Germline CDR1 and CDR2: MDHEN and SYDVKM. V was trimmed by 5 bases and J by 2 bases, leaving 12 bases between them. The CDR3 spells CASSLGASNYGYTF. The CDR3 bases are TGTGCCAGCAGTCTCGGGGCCTCCAACTATGGCTACACCTTC.

The chain joins TRBV10-3 to TRBJ2-3; 8 bases are shared with TRBD2. The CDR3 is made up of 16 amino acids. The germline gives CDR1 ENHRY, CDR2 SYGVKD. Trimming cost V 5 bases and J 0 bases; bases outside gene matches: 7. The CDR3 sequence is CAISLYASGSTDTQYF. In nucleotides, the CDR3 is TGTGCCATCAGTCTTTACGCTAGCGGGAGCACAGATACGCAGTATTTT.

V and J are TRBV11-3 and TRBJ2-1; no reliable D call. This CDR3 is built from 11 residues. Trimming took 3 bases from V and 9 from J, leaving 6 bases between them. The germline CDR1 and CDR2 sequences are SGHNT and YENEEA. CDR3 in DNA: TGTGCCAGCAGCTTGACCAGTGAGCAGTTCTTC. The encoded protein is CASSLTSEQFF.

The table lists this clone with many counts. This chain joins TRBV28 and TRBJ2-7; 11 nucleotides match TRBD2. V lost 6 bases, J lost 6 bases, and 10 bases stayed unmatched. The CDR3 length is 15 residues. Looked up from germline, CDR1 is MDHEN and CDR2 is SYDVKM. The CDR3, as DNA: TGTGCCAGCAGACAAACTAGCGGGAGAGCGTTCGAGCAGTACTTC. Translated, it gives CASRQTSGRAFEQYF. The full variable domain, in which reference TRBV28 and TRBJ2-7 provide the parts outside the CDR3, is DVKVTQSSRYLVKRTGEKVFLECVQDMDHENMFWYRQDPGLGLRLIYFSYDVKMKEKGDIPEGYSVSREKKERFSLILESASTNQTSMYLCASRQTSGRAFEQYFGPGTRLTVT.

This clone was seen repeatedly, ten times or more. J is TRBJ1-3 and V is TRBV6-1; D is undetermined. Between the trimmed V and J ends, which lost 9 bases and 0 bases, there was a span of 9 bases. This CDR3 spans 13 amino acids. CDR1 is MNHNS and CDR2 is SASEGT in the germline V gene. For the CDR3, the DNA is TGTGCCAGTCAGATCTCCTCTGGAAACACCATATATTTT. Protein product: CASQISSGNTIYF.

The gene calls are TRBV7-3 and TRBJ1-1, with 9 bases matching TRBD1. Looked up from germline, CDR1 is SGHTA and CDR2 is FQGTGA. This CDR3 has 14 residues. V lost 3 bases, J lost 4 bases, and 3 bases stayed unmatched. As DNA, the CDR3 is TGTGCCAGCAGCTTGAAGACAGGGGGCACTGAAGCTTTCTTT. Translated: CASSLKTGGTEAFF.

In this sample, this clone turned up a few times. The chain couples TRBV28 to TRBJ2-7; D gene uncertain. Germline CDR1 reads MDHEN; CDR2 reads SYDVKM. The CDR3 totals 17 residues. Trimming cost V 4 bases and J 4 bases, with 23 bases left between them. CDR3 DNA: TGTGCCAGCAGTTCACCCCTCCGGGCCCTACCTTTTTACGAGCAGTACTTC. As protein: CASSSPLRALPFYEQYF.

This chain uses TRBV6-5 with TRBJ1-4, with D hard to call. The CDR3 consists of 15 residues. Between the trimmed V and J ends, which lost 10 bases and 0 bases, there was a span of 15 bases. Germline V gives CDR1 MNHEY, CDR2 SVGAGI. The CDR3 is CATRAKGPTNEKLFF. Here the CDR3 DNA reads TGTGCCACTCGCGCCAAGGGCCCAACTAATGAAAAACTGTTTTTT.

As to this clone: The sample contains more than one DNA sequence encoding this CDR3. J is TRBJ1-1 and V is TRBV14, with a possible D match to TRBD1 (5 bases). The germline CDR1 and CDR2 sequences are SGHDN and FVKESK. There are 15 residues in the CDR3. Deletions cut 1 base from V and 3 bases from J, with 12 bases between. In DNA, the CDR3 is TGTGCCAGCAGCCAAGCTAGGGGACGGTACACTGAAGCTTTCTTT. Translated: CASSQARGRYTEAFF.

This chain uses TRBV19 with TRBJ2-1; 7 nucleotides match TRBD2. Germline trimming cut 6 bases from V and 5 bases from J; bases unmatched to any gene: 10. This CDR3 contains 15 residues. In germline, CDR1 is LNHDA, CDR2 SQIVND (reference sequence). The CDR3 here is CASRRGREINNEQFF. Written as DNA, the CDR3 is TGTGCCAGTAGGCGAGGGAGGGAAATTAACAATGAGCAGTTCTTC.